The present T cell receptor beta chain was sequenced within a study of Graves' ophthalmopathy and Graves' hyperthyroidism (dated 2018 in TCRdb). Background on the whole study: Stable hyperthyroidism was defined as no progression to ophthalmopathy within 18 months of follow-up. The study used TCR beta repertoire signatures to distinguish Graves' ophthalmopathy from Graves' hyperthyroidism and to predict progression to ophthalmopathy. In total, approximately 130 blood samples were TCR-sequenced: around 42 ophthalmopathy, roughly 77 hyperthyroidism and some 17 hyperthyroidism-to-ophthalmopathy patients. To explore V-J signatures that separate ophthalmopathy from hyperthyroidism, a discovery set of approximately 100 patients was enrolled, consisting of 43 with ophthalmopathy and under 65 with stable hyperthyroidism. For independent validation, a separate cohort was made up of 18 hyperthyroidism patients plus 17 patients who later progressed from hyperthyroidism to ophthalmopathy. In roughly 6 hyperthyroidism patients, T-cell repertoires of thyroid tissue and blood were compared. Following sample collection, hyperthyroidism patients were given methimazole at a starting dose of 30 mg daily, and ophthalmopathy patients were given high-dose intravenous methylprednisolone.

Hyperthyroidism patients were newly diagnosed, were aged 18 to 65 years, and had a disease duration under 2 months. Patients were excluded if they had other autoimmune diseases, uncontrolled infections, pregnancy or lactation. Clinical symptoms, serum thyroxine, TRAb, thyroid ultrasound and orbital computed tomography formed the basis of the diagnosis. Total RNA was extracted using Trizol reagent, and RNA quality was checked on an Agilent 2100 Bioanalyzer. CDR1 SQVTM and CDR2 ANQGSEA are derived from the germline V gene. The CDR3 goes from the cysteine to the phenylalanine over 13 residues. Only the CDR3 DNA stays, 39 bases, in frame from base 1. Germline trimming: 7 bases from V, 3 bases from J; junction bases outside gene matches: 8. Broad study findings and their caveats: Most expanded thyroid clonotypes with frequency above 0.001 were also detected in blood, suggesting blood repertoires may reflect the thyroid immune response. In validation, the model predicted ophthalmopathy progression with more than 55% sensitivity and approximately 75% specificity; more than ten predicted patients were CT-confirmed with GO in a median of around 6 months. Sample size was not statistically predetermined, and group allocation was not concealed from the investigators. In cross-validation, the 13-signature model distinguished ophthalmopathy from stable hyperthyroidism with just over 85% sensitivity and about 81% specificity, while in the test set the corresponding values were approximately 80% and 75%.

Many counts were recorded for this clonotype. What antigen it recognizes has not been identified. Base qualities are not at hand, and no much larger clone is one base apart. For repertoire sequencing, the TCR beta CDR3 regions were amplified from RNA transcripts. A first-round RT-PCR used HTBI primers with the Qiagen OneStep RT-PCR kit, followed by a second-round multiplex PCR, size selection and purification. Sequencing of the libraries was carried out on an Illumina HiSeq2000 in paired-end mode with 100 bp reads. The authors processed their data as follows. SOAPnuke was used to process the reads, removing any read that contained adapters or uncalled bases, had a mean Phred below 15, or lacked an exact match to the constant primer or identifier. High-quality paired reads were merged with COPE v1.2.5. Unique nucleotide sequences were defined as clonotypes and aligned to IMGT TRB V, D and J references using MiTCR v1.1. The analysis was limited to V-J combinations with a frequency above 0.0001, which together covered over 99% of the repertoires. For each V-J combination, a TCR clonal expansion and chaos score was defined as F50 clonal expansion divided by the chaos observed in the TCRdist matrix. Welch's t-statistics and random forest were used to narrow the features down to roughly twelve V-J combinations, which were then fed into a naive Bayes classifier. The Morisita-Horn index was used to measure how similar the thyroid and blood repertoires were. TCRdb reran the public reads through fastp at Q25 and MiXCR, keeping productive beta chains. Each CDR3 protein gets just one entry, which takes the most common genes and DNA from the rows behind it. The V and J calls, along with clone size, are taken from TCRdb and not from the paper's own processing. Recorded for this sample are over a million distinct CDR3 sequences; less than 45% of them occurred a single time. The ten largest clones add up to roughly 11% of the sample.

The chain is made from TRBV29-1 and TRBJ2-7; 8 nucleotides in the junction match TRBD1. The source material was peripheral blood or thyroid tissue (not recorded which). The origin of this receptor is an adult man with Graves' hyperthyroidism. The CDR3 region reads CSAYSGTGYEQYF. Read as DNA, the sequence is TGCAGCGCTTATTCGGGGACAGGCTACGAGCAGTACTTC.